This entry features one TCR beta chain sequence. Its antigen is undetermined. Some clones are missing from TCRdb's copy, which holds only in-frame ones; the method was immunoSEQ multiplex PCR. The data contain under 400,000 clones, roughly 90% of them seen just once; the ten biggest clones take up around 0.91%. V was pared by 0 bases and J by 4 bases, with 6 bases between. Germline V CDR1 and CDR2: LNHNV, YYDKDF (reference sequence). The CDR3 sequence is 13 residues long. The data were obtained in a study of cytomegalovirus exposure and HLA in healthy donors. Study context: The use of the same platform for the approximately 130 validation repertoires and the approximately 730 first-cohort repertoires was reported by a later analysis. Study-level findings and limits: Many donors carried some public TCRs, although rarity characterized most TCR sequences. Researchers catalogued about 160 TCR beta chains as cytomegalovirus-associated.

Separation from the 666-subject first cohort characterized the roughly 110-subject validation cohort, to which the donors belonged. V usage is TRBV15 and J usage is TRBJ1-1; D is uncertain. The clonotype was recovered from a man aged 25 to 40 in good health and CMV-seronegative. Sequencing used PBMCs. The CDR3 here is CATSRDLFTEAFF. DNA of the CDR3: TGTGCCACCAGCAGAGATCTATTCACTGAAGCTTTCTTT.